What follows are 20 T cell receptor beta chains derived from one specimen sequenced in a study of CXCR3-negative and CXCR3-positive naive CD8 T cells. cDNA libraries for TRB were generated by 5' RACE incorporating UMI labels. TCRdb reprocessed the 5' RACE reads and keeps a single row for each CDR3 protein, giving no DNA. The sample has some 140,000 distinct CDR3 sequences, and its top ten clones hold 0.4% to 0.5%. Regarding the study as a whole: More hydrophobic TRB CDR3s occurred in CXCR3-positive than in CXCR3-negative naive cells.

Their target antigens are unknown. The sequencing sample was made of naive CXCR3+ CD8+ T cells from blood. Stated subset: CD45RO-CCR7+CD27+CD95- naive CD8+ T cells expressing CXCR3 (TNR3+). All receptors come from a human donor in good health. Some clones in this sample may be carry-over from other donors' samples.

This CDR3 is CASSSSADREYEQFF. This rearrangement joins TRBV12-3 or TRBV12-4 to TRBJ2-1; TCRdb reports TRBD1, a call that lacks DNA to check it against. The CDR3 covers 15 residues.

The chain couples TRBV27 to TRBJ1-2; the TCRdb D gene call, TRBD1, has no DNA to confirm it. The CDR3 is 16 amino acids. The germline V gene encodes CDR1 MNHEY and CDR2 SMNVEV (reference sequence). The CDR3 is CASSWTGGEMLYGYTF.

This chain joins TRBV27 and TRBJ2-1; the TCRdb call, TRBD2, lacks DNA for checking. CDR1 and CDR2 (germline): MNHEY, SMNVEV (reference sequence). The CDR3 contains 15 residues. CDR3 sequence reads: CASSFLAGDYNEQFF.

The gene calls are TRBV3-1 and TRBJ2-5; the D call of TRBD1 rests on TCRdb alone, since no DNA is present to check it. The CDR3 is made up of 15 amino acids. CDR1 and CDR2 from the germline V gene are LGHDT and YNNKEL (reference sequence). CDR3 in amino acids: CASSPPLAAQETQYF.

The rearrangement links TRBV7-9 to TRBJ2-5. Germline V lookup: CDR1 SEHNR, CDR2 FQNEAQ (reference sequence). The length of the CDR3 is 13 residues. CDR3 residues: CASTQGVRETQYF.

The V and J genes are TRBV27 and TRBJ2-3; there is no DNA to check the TCRdb D call of TRBD1. Per the germline V gene, CDR1 is MNHEY and CDR2 is SMNVEV (reference sequence). The CDR3 covers 15 residues. The CDR3 is CASSFSGGETDTQYF.

This chain connects TRBV7-7 to TRBJ2-5; TCRdb's D call, TRBD1, is unchecked because there is no DNA. Germline CDR1 and CDR2: SSHAT and FNYEAQ (reference sequence). The CDR3 consists of 16 residues. The CDR3 region is CASSQGREVSQETQYF.

This chain joins TRBV5-1 and TRBJ2-3; no DNA is available, so the TRBD1 call from TCRdb remains unchecked. This CDR3 is built from 13 residues. CDR1 and CDR2 (germline): SGHRS, YFSETQ. CDR3: CASSLTGGDTRYF.

The V gene is TRBV6-5, the J gene TRBJ1-1; TCRdb reports TRBD1, a call that lacks DNA to check it against. Per the germline V gene, CDR1 is MNHEY and CDR2 is SVGAGI. The CDR3 extends over 17 amino acids. CDR3 protein: CASSYSGADRGVTEAFF.

V and J are TRBV28 and TRBJ2-1. Germline assignment: CDR1 MDHEN and CDR2 SYDVKM. The CDR3 spans 13 residues. The CDR3 protein is CASSGVVGNEQFF.

The chain combines TRBV3-1 with TRBJ2-3; TCRdb picks TRBD2, but there is no DNA to check that call. Germline values: CDR1 LGHDT, CDR2 YNNKEL (reference sequence). The CDR3 is made up of 16 amino acids. Here the CDR3 reads CASSQEGGPDTDTQYF.

The chain recombines TRBV7-2 with TRBJ2-2; TCRdb's D gene call, TRBD2, goes unchecked for lack of DNA. The CDR3 runs to 15 residues. The germline V gene has CDR1 SGHTA and CDR2 FQGNSA. CDR3 protein: CASSLEAGNTGELFF. The full variable domain, in which reference TRBV7-2 and TRBJ2-2 provide the parts outside the CDR3, is GAGVSQSPSNKVTEKGKDVELRCDPISGHTALYWYRQSLGQGLEFLIYFQGNSAPDKSGLPSDRFSAERTGGSVSTLTIQRTQQEDSAVYLCASSLEAGNTGELFFGEGSRLTVL.

The chain has TRBV9 and TRBJ2-7. The CDR3 covers 17 residues. Germline values: CDR1 SGDLS, CDR2 YYNGEE. The CDR3 is CASSVRPENSLSYEQYF.

The CDR3 reads CASSPEGASTDTQYF. The gene calls are TRBV5-1 and TRBJ2-3; TCRdb lists TRBD2, though no DNA is available to test this call. CDR1 and CDR2 (germline): SGHRS, YFSETQ. The CDR3 sequence is 15 residues long.

The chain joins TRBV4-2 to TRBJ2-1; the TCRdb call, TRBD2, lacks DNA for checking. The V gene's germline CDR1 is LGHNA and CDR2 YNFKEQ. The CDR3 has 15 residues. CDR3 region: CASSLGSGTSNEQFF.

V usage is TRBV29-1 and J usage is TRBJ2-3; without DNA, the TCRdb call of TRBD2 cannot be checked. Germline CDR1 is SQVTM and CDR2 is ANQGSEA. CDR3 length equals 14 residues. The CDR3: CSVEDGLNTDTQYF.

The V gene is TRBV29-1, the J gene TRBJ2-1; TCRdb proposes TRBD2, but this gene call is untestable without DNA. Germline V CDR1 and CDR2: SQVTM, ANQGSEA. This CDR3 region has 15 residues. This CDR3 reads CSVVILATSYNEQFF.

V gene TRBV6-5 combines with J gene TRBJ2-3; absent DNA, TCRdb's TRBD1 call cannot be checked. Germline lookup yields CDR1 MNHEY and CDR2 SVGAGI. The CDR3 is 13 residues long. The CDR3 loop is CASSPGGPNTQYF.

The rearrangement joins TRBV7-8 to TRBJ2-5; TCRdb's D gene call, TRBD1, goes unchecked for lack of DNA. The CDR3 is made up of 15 amino acids. Germline V gene lookup returns CDR1 SGHVS and CDR2 FQNEAQ. CDR3 sequence reads: CASSLVGGQVKTQYF.

The chain is built from TRBV12-3 or TRBV12-4 and TRBJ2-3; TCRdb returns TRBD2, unconfirmable since there is no DNA. The CDR3 spans 14 residues. The CDR3 protein is CASSLQRLGDTQYF.